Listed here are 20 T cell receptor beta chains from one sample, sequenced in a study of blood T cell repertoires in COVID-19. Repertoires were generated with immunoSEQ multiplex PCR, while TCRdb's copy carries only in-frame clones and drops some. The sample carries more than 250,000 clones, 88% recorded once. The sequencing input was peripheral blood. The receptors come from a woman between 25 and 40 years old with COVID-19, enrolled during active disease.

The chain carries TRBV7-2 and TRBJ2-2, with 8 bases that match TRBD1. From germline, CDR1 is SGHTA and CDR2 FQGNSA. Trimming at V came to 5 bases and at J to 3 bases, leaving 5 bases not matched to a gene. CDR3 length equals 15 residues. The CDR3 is CASSTTGGYTGELFF. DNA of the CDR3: TGTGCCAGCAGCACCACAGGGGGATACACCGGGGAGCTGTTTTTT.

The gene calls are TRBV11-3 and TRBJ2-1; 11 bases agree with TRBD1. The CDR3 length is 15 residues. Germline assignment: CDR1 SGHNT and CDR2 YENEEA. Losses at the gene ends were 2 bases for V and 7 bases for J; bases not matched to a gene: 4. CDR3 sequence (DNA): TGTGCCAGCAGCTTACCCGGGACAGGGGGAAATGAGCAGTTCTTC. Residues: CASSLPGTGGNEQFF. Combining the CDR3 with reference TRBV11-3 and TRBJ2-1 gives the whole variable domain EAGVVQSPRYKIIEKKQPVAFWCNPISGHNTLYWYLQNLGQGPELLIRYENEEAVDDSQLPKDRFSAERLKGVDSTLKIQPAELGDSAVYLCASSLPGTGGNEQFFGPGTRLTVL.

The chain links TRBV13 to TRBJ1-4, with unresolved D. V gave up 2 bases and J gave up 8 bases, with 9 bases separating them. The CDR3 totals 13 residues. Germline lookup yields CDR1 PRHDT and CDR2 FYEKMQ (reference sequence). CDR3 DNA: TGTGCCAGCAGCTTAAGGACGGGGGAAAAACTGTTTTTT. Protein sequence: CASSLRTGEKLFF.

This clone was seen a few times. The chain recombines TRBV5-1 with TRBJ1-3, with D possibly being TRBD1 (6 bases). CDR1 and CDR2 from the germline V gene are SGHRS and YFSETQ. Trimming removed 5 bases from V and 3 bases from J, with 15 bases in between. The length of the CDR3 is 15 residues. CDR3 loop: CASRPLGGVGNTIYF. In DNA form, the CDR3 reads TGCGCCAGCAGGCCTTTAGGGGGAGTTGGAAACACCATATATTTT.

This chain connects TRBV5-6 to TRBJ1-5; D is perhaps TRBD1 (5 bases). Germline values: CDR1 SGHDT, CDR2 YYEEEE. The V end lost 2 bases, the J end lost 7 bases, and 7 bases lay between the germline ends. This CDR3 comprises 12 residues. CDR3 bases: TGTGCCAGCAGCTTCACAGGCCAGCCCCAGCATTTT. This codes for CASSFTGQPQHF.

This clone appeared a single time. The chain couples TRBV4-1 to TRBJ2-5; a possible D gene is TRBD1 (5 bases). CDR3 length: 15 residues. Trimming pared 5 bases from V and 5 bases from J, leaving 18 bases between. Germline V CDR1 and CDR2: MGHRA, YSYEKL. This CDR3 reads CASSSQGDRRETQYF. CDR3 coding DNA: TGCGCCAGCAGCTCACAAGGGGATCGACGGGAGACCCAGTACTTC.

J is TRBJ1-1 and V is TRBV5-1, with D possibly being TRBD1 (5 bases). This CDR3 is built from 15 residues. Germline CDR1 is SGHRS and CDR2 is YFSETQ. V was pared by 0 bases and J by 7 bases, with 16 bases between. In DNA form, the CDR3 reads TGCGCCAGCAGCTTGGCGGGCAGGGAGGAGGATGAAGCTTTCTTT. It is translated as CASSLAGREEDEAFF. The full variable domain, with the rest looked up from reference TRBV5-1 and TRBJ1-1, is KAGVTQTPRYLIKTRGQQVTLSCSPISGHRSVSWYQQTPGQGLQFLFEYFSETQRNKGNFPGRFSGRQFSNSRSEMNVSTLELGDSALYLCASSLAGREEDEAFFGQGTRLTVV.

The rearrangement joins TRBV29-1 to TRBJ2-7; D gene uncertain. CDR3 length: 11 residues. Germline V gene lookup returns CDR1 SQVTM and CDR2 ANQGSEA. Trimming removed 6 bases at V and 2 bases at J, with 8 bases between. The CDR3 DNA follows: TGCAGCGTAGACATCGCCTACGAGCAGTACGTC. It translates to CSVDIAYEQYV.

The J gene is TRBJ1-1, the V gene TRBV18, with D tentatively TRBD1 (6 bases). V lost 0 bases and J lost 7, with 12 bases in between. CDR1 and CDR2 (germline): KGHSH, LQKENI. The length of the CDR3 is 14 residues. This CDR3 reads CASSPPAGGGEAFF. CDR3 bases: TGTGCCAGCTCACCACCGGCGGGGGGCGGTGAAGCTTTCTTT.

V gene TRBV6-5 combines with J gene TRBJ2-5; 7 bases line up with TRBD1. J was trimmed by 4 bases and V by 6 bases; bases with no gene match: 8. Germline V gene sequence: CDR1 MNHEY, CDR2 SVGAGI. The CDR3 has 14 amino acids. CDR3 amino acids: CASRPGTDLETQYF. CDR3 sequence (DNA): TGTGCCAGCAGGCCAGGGACAGATCTAGAGACCCAGTACTTC.

The CDR3 nucleotides are TGTGCCAGTAGTGGACAGGGCTACAGGCAGCCCCAGCATTTT. It is translated as CASSGQGYRQPQHF. V and J are TRBV19 and TRBJ1-5; 8 nucleotides line up with TRBD1. This CDR3 has 14 residues. Germline lookup yields CDR1 LNHDA and CDR2 SQIVND (reference sequence). J was trimmed by 7 bases and V by 5 bases; bases with no gene match: 7.

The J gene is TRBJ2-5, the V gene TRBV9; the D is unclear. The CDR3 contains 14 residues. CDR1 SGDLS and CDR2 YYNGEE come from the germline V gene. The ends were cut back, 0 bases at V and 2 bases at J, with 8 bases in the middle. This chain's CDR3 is CASSVGGTQETQYF. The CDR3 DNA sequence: TGTGCCAGCAGCGTAGGTGGCACACAAGAGACCCAGTACTTC.

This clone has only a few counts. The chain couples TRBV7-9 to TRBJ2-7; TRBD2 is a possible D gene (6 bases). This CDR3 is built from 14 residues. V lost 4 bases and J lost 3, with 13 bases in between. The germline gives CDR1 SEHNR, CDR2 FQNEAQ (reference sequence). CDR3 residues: CASSSKDYGYEQYV. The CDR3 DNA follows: TGTGCCAGCAGCTCCAAGGACTACGGCTACGAGCAGTACGTC.

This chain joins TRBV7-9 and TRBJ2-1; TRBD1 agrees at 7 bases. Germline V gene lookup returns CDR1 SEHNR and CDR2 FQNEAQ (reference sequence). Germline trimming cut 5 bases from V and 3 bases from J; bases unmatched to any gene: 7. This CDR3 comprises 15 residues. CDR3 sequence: CASSLGTEIYNEQFF. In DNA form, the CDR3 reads TGTGCCAGCAGCCTGGGGACAGAGATCTACAATGAGCAGTTCTTC. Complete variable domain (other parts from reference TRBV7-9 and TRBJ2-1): DTGVSQNPRHKITKRGQNVTFRCDPISEHNRLYWYRQTLGQGPEFLTYFQNEAQLEKSRLLSDRFSAERPKGSFSTLEIQRTEQGDSAMYLCASSLGTEIYNEQFFGPGTRLTVL.

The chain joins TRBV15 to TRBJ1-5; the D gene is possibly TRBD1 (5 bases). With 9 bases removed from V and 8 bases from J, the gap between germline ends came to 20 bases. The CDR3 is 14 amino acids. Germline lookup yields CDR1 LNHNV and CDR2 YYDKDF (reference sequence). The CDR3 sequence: CATTSTVTLEPQHF. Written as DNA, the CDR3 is TGTGCCACTACCTCGACAGTCACTTTGGAGCCCCAGCATTTT.

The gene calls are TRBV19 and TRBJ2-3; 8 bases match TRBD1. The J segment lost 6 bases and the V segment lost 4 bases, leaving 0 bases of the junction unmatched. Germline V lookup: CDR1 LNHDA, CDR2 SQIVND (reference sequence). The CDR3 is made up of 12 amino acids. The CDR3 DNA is TGTGCCAGTAGTAGGACAGGGGATACGCAGTATTTT. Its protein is CASSRTGDTQYF.

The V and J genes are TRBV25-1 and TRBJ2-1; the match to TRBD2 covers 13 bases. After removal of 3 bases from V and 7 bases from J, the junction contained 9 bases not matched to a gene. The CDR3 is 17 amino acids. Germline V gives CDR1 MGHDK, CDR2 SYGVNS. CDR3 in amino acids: CASSDPGTSGVRNEQFF. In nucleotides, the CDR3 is TGTGCCAGCAGTGACCCCGGGACTAGCGGGGTTAGGAATGAGCAGTTCTTC. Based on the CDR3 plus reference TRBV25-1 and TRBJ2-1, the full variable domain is EADIYQTPRYLVIGTGKKITLECSQTMGHDKMYWYQQDPGMELHLIHYSYGVNSTEKGDLSSESTVSRIRTEHFPLTLESARPSHTSQYLCASSDPGTSGVRNEQFFGPGTRLTVL.

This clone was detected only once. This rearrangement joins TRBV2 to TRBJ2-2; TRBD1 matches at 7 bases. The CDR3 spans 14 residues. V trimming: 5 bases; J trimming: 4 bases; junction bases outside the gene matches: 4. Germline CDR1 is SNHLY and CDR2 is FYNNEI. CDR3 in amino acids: CASSTYRGTGELFF. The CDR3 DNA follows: TGTGCCAGCAGTACCTACAGGGGCACCGGGGAGCTGTTTTTT.

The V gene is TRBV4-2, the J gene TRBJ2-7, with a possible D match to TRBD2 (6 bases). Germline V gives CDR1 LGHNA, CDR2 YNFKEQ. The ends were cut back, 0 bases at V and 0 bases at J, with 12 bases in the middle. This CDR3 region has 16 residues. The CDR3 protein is CASSQERRGSSYEQYF. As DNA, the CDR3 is TGTGCCAGCAGCCAAGAGAGACGGGGGAGCTCCTACGAGCAGTACTTC.

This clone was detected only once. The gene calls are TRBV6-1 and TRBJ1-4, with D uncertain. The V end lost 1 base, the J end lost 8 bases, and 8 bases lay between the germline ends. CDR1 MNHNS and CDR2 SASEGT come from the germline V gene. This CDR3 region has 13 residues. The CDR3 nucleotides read TGTGCCAGCAGTGAAGGGAGTGGGGAAAAACTGTTTTTT. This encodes CASSEGSGEKLFF.